A selection of T cell receptor beta chains follows, all from one sample in a study of cytomegalovirus exposure and HLA in healthy donors. Libraries were prepared by immunoSEQ multiplex PCR; TCRdb keeps only in-frame clonotypes and omits some of them. The sample records roughly 86,000 clones, around three quarters being singletons. The source material was PBMCs. These receptors were collected from a man aged 60 to 75 in good health and CMV-seronegative. Both conserved end residues are part of each CDR3. D genes are given only for firm matches. Size is stated for part of the rows, as once, few or many counts, or as a class when the clone is expanded.

d_call	v_call	j_call	clone_size	cdr3_aa	cdr3_nt
TRBD1	TRBV5-8	TRBJ2-5	NA	CARRDRGQETQYF	TGTGCACGCCGGGACAGGGGGCAAGAGACCCAGTACTTC
TRBD2	TRBV5-4	TRBJ2-3	NA	CASSRGGTSGSTDTQYF	TGTGCCAGCAGCCGAGGGGGGACTAGCGGGTCCACAGATACGCAGTATTTT
NA	TRBV5-1	TRBJ1-1	NA	CASSLGPTENTEAFF	TGCGCCAGCAGCTTGGGCCCCACAGAGAACACTGAAGCTTTCTTT
NA	TRBV7-2	TRBJ1-4	NA	CASSLGGYNEKLFF	TGTGCCAGCAGCTTAGGAGGATACAATGAAAAACTGTTTTTT
NA	TRBV6-1	TRBJ1-1	NA	CASSEIYGTEAFF	TGTGCCAGCAGTGAAATCTATGGCACTGAAGCTTTCTTT
NA	TRBV28	TRBJ1-3	few	CASSSGLSSGNTIYF	TGTGCCAGCAGTTCTGGACTAAGCTCTGGAAACACCATATATTTT
TRBD1	TRBV6-5	TRBJ1-2	NA	CASSGGQGYGYTF	TGTGCCAGCAGTGGGGGACAGGGATATGGCTACACCTTC
TRBD2	TRBV7-8	TRBJ2-2	NA	CASSRILTSGRAGAGELFF	TGTGCCAGCAGCCGAATTCTGACTAGCGGGAGGGCCGGGGCCGGGGAGCTGTTTTTT
TRBD1	TRBV5-1	TRBJ1-2	NA	CASNLGQGNYGYTF	TGCGCCAGTAACCTAGGACAGGGGAATTATGGCTACACCTTC
TRBD1	TRBV29-1	TRBJ2-3	NA	CSVGRLTGEVTDTQYF	TGCAGCGTTGGGCGATTGACAGGGGAGGTAACAGATACGCAGTATTTT
NA	TRBV29-1	TRBJ2-5	NA	CSVGPGSGETQYF	TGCAGCGTTGGCCCTGGGTCCGGGGAGACCCAGTACTTC
TRBD1	TRBV7-2	TRBJ1-1	NA	CASSFQDRGTEAFF	TGTGCCAGCAGCTTCCAGGACAGGGGCACTGAAGCTTTCTTT
TRBD1	TRBV6-5	TRBJ2-1	NA	CASSQGQGSYNEQFF	TGTGCCAGCAGTCAGGGACAGGGTTCCTACAATGAGCAGTTCTTC
NA	TRBV25-1	TRBJ1-4	many	CASSERGREKLFF	TGTGCCAGCAGTGAACGGGGTAGGGAAAAACTGTTTTTT
NA	TRBV7-2	TRBJ2-7	NA	CASSISGVSYEQYF	TGTGCCAGCAGCATTTCCGGGGTGAGCTACGAGCAGTACTTC
NA	TRBV28	TRBJ1-2	NA	CASLFSRSNYGYTF	TGTGCCAGTCTGTTTAGCCGTTCCAACTATGGCTACACCTTC
NA	TRBV28	TRBJ2-7	NA	CASSTGEREQYF	TGTGCCAGCAGCACTGGGGAGCGCGAGCAGTACTTC
TRBD1	TRBV6-1	TRBJ1-2	NA	CASSESGQSYGYTF	TGTGCCAGCAGTGAATCGGGACAGAGCTATGGCTACACCTTC
NA	TRBV11-3	TRBJ2-5	NA	CASSSGVEETQYF	TGTGCCAGCAGCTCAGGGGTAGAAGAGACCCAGTACTTC
TRBD1	TRBV19	TRBJ2-2	NA	CASSPWAGGDTGELFF	TGTGCCAGTAGTCCGTGGGCAGGGGGTGACACCGGGGAGCTGTTTTTT
NA	TRBV5-1	TRBJ2-3	NA	CASSVVGQGNTDTQYF	TGCGCCAGCAGCGTTGTGGGTCAGGGGAACACAGATACGCAGTATTTT
TRBD2	TRBV15	TRBJ2-3	NA	CATSRTSGRFVGTDTQYF	TGTGCCACCAGCAGGACTAGCGGGAGGTTTGTGGGCACAGATACGCAGTATTTT
TRBD1	TRBV19	TRBJ1-2	few	CATDRGMNYGYTF	TGTGCCACGGACAGGGGGATGAACTATGGCTACACCTTC
NA	TRBV21-1	TRBJ1-5	NA	CASSNHGKGGNQPQHF	TGTGCCAGCAGCAACCACGGCAAGGGGGGCAATCAGCCCCAGCATTTT
NA	TRBV6-6	TRBJ2-5	NA	CASSPKETQYF	TGTGCCAGCAGTCCAAAAGAGACCCAGTACTTC
TRBD1	TRBV6-1	TRBJ1-5	NA	CASSETQGRQPQHF	TGTGCCAGCAGCGAAACACAGGGGAGGCAGCCCCAGCATTTT
TRBD2	TRBV4-2	TRBJ2-7	NA	CASSQDSTSGSYEQYF	TGTGCCAGCAGCCAAGATTCGACTAGCGGTTCCTACGAGCAGTACTTC
NA	TRBV27	TRBJ2-6	NA	CASSFAGINVLTF	TGTGCCAGCAGTTTCGCGGGGATCAACGTCCTGACTTTC
NA	TRBV30	TRBJ2-3	NA	CAWTSSTDTQYF	TGTGCCTGGACTTCTAGCACAGATACGCAGTATTTT
TRBD1	TRBV6-1	TRBJ1-4	NA	CASSSRQGEEKLFF	TGTGCCAGCAGTTCACGACAGGGAGAAGAAAAACTGTTTTTT
NA	TRBV20-1	TRBJ2-5	NA	CSAHYQETQYF	TGCAGTGCTCATTACCAAGAGACCCAGTACTTC
NA	TRBV7-8	TRBJ2-3	NA	CASSTDVVDTQYF	TGTGCCAGCAGCACAGATGTCGTAGATACGCAGTATTTT
NA	TRBV10-2	TRBJ1-3	few	CASSESGGRILGNTIYF	TGCGCCAGCAGTGAGAGCGGGGGGAGAATCTTAGGAAACACCATATATTTT
TRBD2	TRBV29-1	TRBJ2-1	NA	CSGGGGRAGNEQFF	TGCAGCGGGGGGGGAGGGAGGGCCGGGAATGAGCAGTTCTTC
TRBD2	TRBV5-5	TRBJ2-7	NA	CASSRGGPTYEQYF	TGTGCCAGCAGCCGGGGAGGGCCGACCTACGAGCAGTACTTC
NA	TRBV12-5	TRBJ1-5	once	CASGLVRHAGVSNQPQHF	TGTGCTAGTGGTTTGGTACGACACGCGGGCGTTAGCAATCAGCCCCAGCATTTT
NA	TRBV19	TRBJ1-6	few	CASSGWTASSYNSPLHF	TGTGCCAGTAGTGGTTGGACAGCATCCTCCTATAATTCACCCCTCCACTTT
TRBD1	TRBV7-7	TRBJ2-7	NA	CASRPGQKSYEQYF	TGTGCTAGCAGGCCGGGACAGAAATCCTACGAGCAGTACTTC
TRBD1	TRBV15	TRBJ1-3	NA	CATSSFAGGASGNTIYF	TGTGCCACCAGCAGCTTTGCAGGGGGCGCGAGTGGAAACACCATATATTTT
TRBD2	TRBV11-3	TRBJ2-3	NA	CASSQTSGSSDTQYF	TGTGCCAGCAGTCAAACTAGCGGGAGTTCAGATACGCAGTATTTT
TRBD2	TRBV7-2	TRBJ2-7	few	CASSLTSGGFHEQYF	TGTGCCAGCAGCCTAACTAGCGGGGGCTTCCACGAGCAGTACTTC
NA	TRBV19	TRBJ2-2	NA	CASNAAGELFF	TGTGCCAGTAATGCGGCCGGGGAGCTGTTTTTT
TRBD1	TRBV7-9	TRBJ1-1	NA	CASRVVTGGYTEAFF	TGTGCCAGCAGGGTGGTGACAGGGGGCTACACTGAAGCTTTCTTT
NA	TRBV25-1	TRBJ2-1	NA	CASSEYGGRGSYNEQFF	TGTGCCAGCAGTGAATATGGGGGACGGGGGTCCTACAATGAGCAGTTCTTC
TRBD1	TRBV5-1	TRBJ1-1	NA	CASSPTGGNTEAFF	TGCGCCAGCAGCCCTACAGGGGGGAACACTGAAGCTTTCTTT
NA	TRBV5-6	TRBJ2-3	NA	CASSSAGPTDTQYF	TGTGCCAGCAGCTCGGCAGGGCCCACAGATACGCAGTATTTT
NA	TRBV4-2	TRBJ1-3	NA	CASSLNRNTIYF	TGTGCCAGCAGCCTTAATAGAAACACCATATATTTT
NA	TRBV19	TRBJ2-7	NA	CASSILASSYEQYF	TGTGCCAGTAGTATACTAGCGAGCTCCTACGAGCAGTACTTC